This TCR beta chain was sequenced in a study of OX40 agonist ivuxolimab in advanced cancers. Regarding the study as a whole: In the expanded peripheral T cells, antigen specificity was never determined.

V lost 7 bases and J 4 bases, leaving 13 bases between the germline ends. The CDR3 sequence is 13 residues long. TCRdb's table, derived via immunoSEQ multiplex PCR, lists solely in-frame clones and lacks some. The sample shows 1,200 or so clones, 76% of them seen only once. This clone was counted a single time. No antigen is known for it. The rearrangement uses TRBV7-1 and TRBJ1-2, with no clear D. TRBV7-1 is flagged as an ORF with uncertain function. This material was collected in a trial of the OX40 agonist ivuxolimab. The TCR comes from an adult with an advanced solid tumor such as melanoma, head and neck, liver or kidney cancer. This CDR3 reads CASNPGGGYGYTF. CDR3 nucleotide sequence: TGTGCCAGCAACCCCGGAGGAGGCTATGGCTACACCTTC.